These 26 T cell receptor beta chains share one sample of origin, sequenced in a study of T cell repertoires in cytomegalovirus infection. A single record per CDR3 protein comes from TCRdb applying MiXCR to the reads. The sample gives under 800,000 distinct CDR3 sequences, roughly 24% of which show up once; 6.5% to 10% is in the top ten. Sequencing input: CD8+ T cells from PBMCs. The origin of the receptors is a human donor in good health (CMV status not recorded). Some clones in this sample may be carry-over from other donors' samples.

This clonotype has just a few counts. CDR3 sequence: CATSTATKPSTDTQYF. DNA for the CDR3: TGTGCCACCAGCACCGCGACAAAGCCTAGCACAGATACGCAGTATTTT. V gene TRBV15 combines with J gene TRBJ2-3; D call uncertain. The CDR3 consists of 16 residues. Germline CDR1 is LNHNV and CDR2 is YYDKDF (reference sequence). Trimming took off 4 bases at V and 0 bases at J, with 14 bases between the two ends.

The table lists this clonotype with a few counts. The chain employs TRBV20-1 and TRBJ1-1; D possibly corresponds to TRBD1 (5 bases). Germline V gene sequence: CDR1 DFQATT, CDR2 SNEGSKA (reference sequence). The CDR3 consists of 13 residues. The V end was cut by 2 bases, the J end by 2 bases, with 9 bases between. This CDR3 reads CSARQRGNTEAFF. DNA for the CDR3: TGCAGTGCTAGACAAAGGGGTAACACTGAAGCTTTCTTT.

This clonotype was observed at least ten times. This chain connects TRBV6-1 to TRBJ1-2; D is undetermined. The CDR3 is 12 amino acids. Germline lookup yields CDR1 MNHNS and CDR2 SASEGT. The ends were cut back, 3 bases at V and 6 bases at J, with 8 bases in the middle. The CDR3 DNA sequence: TGTGCCAGCAGTGACTGGGCGGATGGCTACACCTTC. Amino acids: CASSDWADGYTF.

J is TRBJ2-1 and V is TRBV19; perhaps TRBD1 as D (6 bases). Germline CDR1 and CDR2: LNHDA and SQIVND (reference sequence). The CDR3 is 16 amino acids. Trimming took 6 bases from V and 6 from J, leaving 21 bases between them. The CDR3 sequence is CASRNEGVRMANEQFF. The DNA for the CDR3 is TGTGCCAGTAGAAATGAGGGGGTTAGAATGGCCAATGAGCAGTTCTTC.

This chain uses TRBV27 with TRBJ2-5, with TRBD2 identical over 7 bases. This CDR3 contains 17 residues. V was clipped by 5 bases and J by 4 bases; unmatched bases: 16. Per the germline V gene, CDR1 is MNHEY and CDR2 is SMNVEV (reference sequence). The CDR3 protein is CASSQPGEGEYRETQYF. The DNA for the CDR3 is TGTGCCAGCAGTCAACCCGGGGAGGGAGAGTACCGAGAGACCCAGTACTTC.

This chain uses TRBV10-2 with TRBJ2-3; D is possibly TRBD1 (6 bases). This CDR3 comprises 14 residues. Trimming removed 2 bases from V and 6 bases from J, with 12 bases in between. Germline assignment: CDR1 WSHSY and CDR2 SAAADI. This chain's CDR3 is CASSEMGALDTQYF. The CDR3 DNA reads TGCGCCAGCAGTGAGATGGGGGCGCTTGATACGCAGTATTTT.

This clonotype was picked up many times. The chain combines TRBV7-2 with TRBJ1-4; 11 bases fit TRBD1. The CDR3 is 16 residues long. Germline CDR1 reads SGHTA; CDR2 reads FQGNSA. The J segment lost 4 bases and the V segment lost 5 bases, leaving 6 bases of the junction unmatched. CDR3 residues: CASSPGTGGFNEKLFF. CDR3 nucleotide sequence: TGTGCCAGCAGCCCAGGGACAGGGGGTTTTAATGAAAAACTGTTTTTT.

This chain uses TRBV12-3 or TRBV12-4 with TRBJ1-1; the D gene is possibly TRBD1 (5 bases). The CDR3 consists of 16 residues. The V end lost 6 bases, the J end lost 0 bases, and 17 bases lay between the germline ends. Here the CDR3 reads CASRPSSGGMNTEAFF. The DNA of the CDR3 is TGTGCCAGCAGACCTTCCAGTGGGGGAATGAACACTGAAGCTTTCTTT.

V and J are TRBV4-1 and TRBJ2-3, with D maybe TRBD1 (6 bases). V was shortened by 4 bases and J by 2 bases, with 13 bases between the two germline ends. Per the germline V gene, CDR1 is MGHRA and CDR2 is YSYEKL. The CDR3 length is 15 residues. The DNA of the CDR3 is TGCGCCAGCAGCCTATGGACAGAGACCACAGATACGCAGTATTTT. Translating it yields CASSLWTETTDTQYF.

The CDR3 spells CSARAGRAGELFF. DNA of the CDR3: TGCAGTGCTAGGGCGGGTCGGGCCGGGGAGCTGTTTTTT. The J gene is TRBJ2-2, the V gene TRBV20-1; the D gene is possibly TRBD2 (5 bases). The germline V gene encodes CDR1 DFQATT and CDR2 SNEGSKA (reference sequence). This CDR3 is 13 amino acids long. Trimming removed 3 bases at V and 6 bases at J, with 11 bases between.

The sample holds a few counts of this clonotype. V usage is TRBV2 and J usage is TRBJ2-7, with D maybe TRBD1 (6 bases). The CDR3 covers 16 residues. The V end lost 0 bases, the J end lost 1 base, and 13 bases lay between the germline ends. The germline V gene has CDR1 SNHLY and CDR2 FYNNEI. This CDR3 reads CASSEAPTGPSYEQYF. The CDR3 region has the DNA TGTGCCAGCAGTGAAGCTCCGACAGGTCCTTCCTACGAGCAGTACTTC. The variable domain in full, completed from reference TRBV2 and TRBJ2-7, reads EPEVTQTPSHQVTQMGQEVILRCVPISNHLYFYWYRQILGQKVEFLVSFYNNEISEKSEIFDDQFSVERPDGSNFTLKIRSTKLEDSAMYFCASSEAPTGPSYEQYFGPGTRLTVT.

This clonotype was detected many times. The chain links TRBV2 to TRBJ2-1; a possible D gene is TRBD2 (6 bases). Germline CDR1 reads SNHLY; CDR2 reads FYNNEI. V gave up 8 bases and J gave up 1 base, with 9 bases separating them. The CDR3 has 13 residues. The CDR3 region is CASPGSSYNEQFF. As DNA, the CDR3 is TGTGCCAGCCCCGGGAGTTCCTACAATGAGCAGTTCTTC.

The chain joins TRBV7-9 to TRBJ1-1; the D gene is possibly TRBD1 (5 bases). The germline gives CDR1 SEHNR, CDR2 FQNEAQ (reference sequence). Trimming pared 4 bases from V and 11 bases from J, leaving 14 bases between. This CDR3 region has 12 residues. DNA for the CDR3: TGTGCCAGCAGCTCAGGGTTCTCAGGGGCTTTCTTT. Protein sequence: CASSSGFSGAFF.

The CDR3: CASSDRAEQFF. CDR3 DNA sequence: TGTGCCAGCAGCGACAGGGCCGAGCAGTTCTTC. J is TRBJ2-1 and V is TRBV7-9; 7 positions match TRBD1. J gave up 10 bases and V 5 bases, and 2 bases lay outside the gene matches. This CDR3 comprises 11 residues. The germline V gene has CDR1 SEHNR and CDR2 FQNEAQ (reference sequence). Combining the CDR3 with reference TRBV7-9 and TRBJ2-1 gives the whole variable domain DTGVSQNPRHKITKRGQNVTFRCDPISEHNRLYWYRQTLGQGPEFLTYFQNEAQLEKSRLLSDRFSAERPKGSFSTLEIQRTEQGDSAMYLCASSDRAEQFFGPGTRLTVL.

CDR3: CSAREGPNEKLFF. The CDR3 region has the DNA TGCAGTGCTAGAGAGGGGCCCAATGAAAAACTGTTTTTT. The chain links TRBV20-1 to TRBJ1-4; TRBD1 might be the D (5 bases). Trimming stripped 0 bases from V and 5 bases from J, with 7 bases between. The CDR3 consists of 13 residues. Per germline, CDR1 DFQATT and CDR2 SNEGSKA (reference sequence).

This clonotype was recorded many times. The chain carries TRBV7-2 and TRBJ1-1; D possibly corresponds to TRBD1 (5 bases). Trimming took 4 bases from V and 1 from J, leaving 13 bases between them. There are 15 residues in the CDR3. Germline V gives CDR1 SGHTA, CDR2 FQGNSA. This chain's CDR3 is CASSSAVTGNTEAFF. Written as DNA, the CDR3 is TGTGCCAGCAGCTCCGCTGTTACAGGGAACACTGAAGCTTTCTTT.

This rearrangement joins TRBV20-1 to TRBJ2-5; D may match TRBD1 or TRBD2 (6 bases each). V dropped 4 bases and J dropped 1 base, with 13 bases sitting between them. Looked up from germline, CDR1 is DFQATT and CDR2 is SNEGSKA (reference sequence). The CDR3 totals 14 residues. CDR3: CSANPSGAQETQYF. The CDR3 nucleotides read TGCAGTGCTAATCCGTCGGGGGCCCAAGAGACCCAGTACTTC.

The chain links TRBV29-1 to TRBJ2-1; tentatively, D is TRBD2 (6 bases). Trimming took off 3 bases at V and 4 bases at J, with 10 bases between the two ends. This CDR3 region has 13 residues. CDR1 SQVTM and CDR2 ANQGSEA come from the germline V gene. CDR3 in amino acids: CSVEWRVYNEQFF. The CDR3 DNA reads TGCAGCGTTGAGTGGAGGGTTTACAATGAGCAGTTCTTC.

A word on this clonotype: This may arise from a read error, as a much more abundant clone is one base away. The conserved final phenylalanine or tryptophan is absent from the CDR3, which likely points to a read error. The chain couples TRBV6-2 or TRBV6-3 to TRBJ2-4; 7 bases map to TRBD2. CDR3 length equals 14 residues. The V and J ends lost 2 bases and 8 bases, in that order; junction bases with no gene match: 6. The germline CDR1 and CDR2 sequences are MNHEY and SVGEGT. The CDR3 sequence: CASSYAGGGDIQYS. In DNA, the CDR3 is TGTGCCAGCAGTTACGCCGGGGGAGGGGACATTCAGTACTCC.

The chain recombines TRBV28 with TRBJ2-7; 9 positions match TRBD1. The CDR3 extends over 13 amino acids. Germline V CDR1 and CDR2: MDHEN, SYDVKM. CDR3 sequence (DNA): TGTGCCAGCAGTTGGGACAGGGAGGACGAGCAGTGCGTC. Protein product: CASSWDREDEQCV.

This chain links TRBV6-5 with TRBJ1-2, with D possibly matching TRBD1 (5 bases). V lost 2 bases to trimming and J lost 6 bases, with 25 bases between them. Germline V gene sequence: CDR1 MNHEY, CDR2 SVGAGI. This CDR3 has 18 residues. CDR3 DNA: TGTGCCAGCAGTTACACCCGCACGGGACCTACGGTCTGGAATGGCTACACCTTC. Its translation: CASSYTRTGPTVWNGYTF.

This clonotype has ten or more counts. The CDR3 region is CASSFYRGVYEQYF. The CDR3 DNA reads TGTGCCAGCAGTTTCTACAGGGGGGTCTACGAGCAGTACTTC. V is TRBV12-3 or TRBV12-4 and J is TRBJ2-7; 8 nucleotides agree with TRBD1. The junction had 4 bases not matched to a gene; V was cut back by 3 bases and J by 3 bases. The CDR3 covers 14 residues.

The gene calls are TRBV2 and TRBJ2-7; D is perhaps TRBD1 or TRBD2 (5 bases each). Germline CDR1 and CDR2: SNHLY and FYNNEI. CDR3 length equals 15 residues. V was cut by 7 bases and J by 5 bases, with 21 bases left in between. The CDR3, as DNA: TGTGCCAGCACCGGGGAAGGGGAATCGTTGAACGAGCAGTACGTC. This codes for CASTGEGESLNEQYV.

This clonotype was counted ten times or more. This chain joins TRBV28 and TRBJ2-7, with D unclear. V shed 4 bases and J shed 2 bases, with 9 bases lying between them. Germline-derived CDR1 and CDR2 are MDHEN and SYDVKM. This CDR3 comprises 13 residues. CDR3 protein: CASSSPRAYEQYV. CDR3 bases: TGTGCCAGCAGTTCCCCGAGAGCCTACGAGCAGTACGTC.

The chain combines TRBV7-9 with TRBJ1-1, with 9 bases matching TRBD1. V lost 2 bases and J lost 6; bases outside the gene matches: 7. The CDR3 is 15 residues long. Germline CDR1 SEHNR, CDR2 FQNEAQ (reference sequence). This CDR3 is CASSLIGTGRPEAFF. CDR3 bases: TGTGCCAGCAGCTTAATAGGGACAGGGAGACCTGAAGCTTTCTTT.

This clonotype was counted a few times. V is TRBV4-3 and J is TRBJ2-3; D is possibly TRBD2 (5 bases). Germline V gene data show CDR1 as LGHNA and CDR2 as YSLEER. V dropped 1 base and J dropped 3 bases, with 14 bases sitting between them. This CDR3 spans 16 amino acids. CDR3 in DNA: TGCGCCAGCAGCCAAGTACCCGCGAGCGGAACAGATACGCAGTATTTT. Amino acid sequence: CASSQVPASGTDTQYF.